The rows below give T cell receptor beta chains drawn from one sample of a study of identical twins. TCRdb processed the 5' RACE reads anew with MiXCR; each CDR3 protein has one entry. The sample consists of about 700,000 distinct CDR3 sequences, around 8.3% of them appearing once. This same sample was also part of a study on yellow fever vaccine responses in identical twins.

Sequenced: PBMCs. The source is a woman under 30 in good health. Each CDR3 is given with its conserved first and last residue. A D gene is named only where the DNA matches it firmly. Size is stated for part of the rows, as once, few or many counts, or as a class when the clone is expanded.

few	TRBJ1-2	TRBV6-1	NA	TGTGCCAGCACCCGGGGGGACAACTATGGCTACACCTTC	CASTRGDNYGYTF
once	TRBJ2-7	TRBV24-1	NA	TGTGTCACCAGTGATGGAAACTCCTACGAGCAGTACTTC	CVTSDGNSYEQYF
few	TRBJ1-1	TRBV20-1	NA	TGCAGTCCTACGGGAAGGACTGAAGCTTTCTTT	CSPTGRTEAFF
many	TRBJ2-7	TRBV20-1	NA	TGCAGTGCTAGATTTCGAGGTCCCTCCTACGAGCAGTACTTC	CSARFRGPSYEQYF
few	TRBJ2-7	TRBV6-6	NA	TGTGCCAGCACCCAGGGGCGGTCCTACGAGCAGTACTTC	CASTQGRSYEQYF
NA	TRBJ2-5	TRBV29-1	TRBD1	TGCAGCGTTCCTAGGACAGGGGGGGCAGAGACCCAGTACTTC	CSVPRTGGAETQYF
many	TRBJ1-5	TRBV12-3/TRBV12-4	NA	TGTGCCAGCAGTTTTAGAGAGGGCCAGCCCCAGCATTTT	CASSFREGQPQHF
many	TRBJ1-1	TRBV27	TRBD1	TGTGCCAGCAGTGCGCGACAGGGGACGGCGACTGAAGCTTTCTTT	CASSARQGTATEAFF
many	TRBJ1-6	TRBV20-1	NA	TGCAGTGCTCCTGAACCATGGTACCATAATTCACCCCTCCACTTT	CSAPEPWYHNSPLHF
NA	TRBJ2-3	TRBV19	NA	TGTGCCAGTAGTATAATGAAGGCAGATACGCAGTATTTT	CASSIMKADTQYF
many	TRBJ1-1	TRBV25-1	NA	TGTGCCAGCAGTGGCCAAGGGCGGACTGAAGCTTTCTTT	CASSGQGRTEAFF
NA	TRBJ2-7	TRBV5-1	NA	TGCGCCAGCGGGGGACGGGAGCAGTACTTC	CASGGREQYF
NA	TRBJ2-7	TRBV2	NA	TGTGCCAGCAGTGAAGCTACACCCCTCAACGAGCAGTACTTC	CASSEATPLNEQYF
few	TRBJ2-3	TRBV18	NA	TGTGCCAGCTCACCTTTGGAAGCGCGCTCCACAGATACGCAGTATTTT	CASSPLEARSTDTQYF
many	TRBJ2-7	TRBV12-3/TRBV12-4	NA	TGTGCCAGCAGTCGAGGGCTAGAAAGCGAGCAGTACTTC	CASSRGLESEQYF